These T cell receptor beta chains were read from a single sample in a study of beta chain features in type 1 diabetes. Sequencing was performed with immunoSEQ multiplex PCR; in TCRdb, only in-frame clones are kept and a portion is missing. The sample lists hundreds of thousands of clones, roughly 15% occurring once. Sequenced input: naive CD4+ T cells from blood. Receptors originate from a woman aged 18 to 35 in good health. Each CDR3 is given with its conserved first and last residue. D genes are given only for firm matches. Clone size appears in some rows only: once, few, many, or a class for an expanded clone.

CASSSTSTDTQYF	TGTGCCAGCAGCTCGACTAGCACAGATACGCAGTATTTT	-	TRBV7-2	-	TRBJ2-3
CASSLKQGNEKLFF	TGTGCCAGCAGCTTGAAGCAGGGAAATGAAAAACTGTTTTTT	-	TRBV5-4	-	TRBJ1-4
CASSLQTGVLPYEQYF	TGTGCCAGCAGCTTACAGACGGGAGTGCTCCCCTACGAGCAGTACTTC	-	TRBV11-2	once	TRBJ2-7
CASSTGRGGNAGELFF	TGTGCCAGCAGCACCGGTCGTGGAGGGAACGCCGGGGAGCTGTTTTTT	-	TRBV11-2	few	TRBJ2-2
CAISTRGTGAGELFF	TGTGCCATAAGTACACGGGGGACTGGCGCCGGGGAGCTGTTTTTT	-	TRBV10-3	few	TRBJ2-2
CASSYGGRGNEQFF	TGTGCCAGCAGTTACGGCGGGAGGGGCAATGAGCAGTTCTTC	TRBD2	TRBV6-5	few	TRBJ2-1
CASSDGTAFNNEQFF	TGTGCCAGTTCTGACGGGACAGCCTTTAACAATGAGCAGTTCTTC	TRBD1	TRBV19	few	TRBJ2-1
CAIREGQGSRSREQYF	TGTGCCATCAGGGAGGGACAGGGTTCCAGATCTCGGGAGCAGTACTTC	TRBD1	TRBV10-3	few	TRBJ2-7
CASSKGTVRTGELFF	TGTGCCAGCAGTAAGGGGACAGTGAGAACCGGGGAGCTGTTTTTT	TRBD1	TRBV7-9	-	TRBJ2-2
CASTVYPGHRETQYF	TGTGCCAGCACCGTCTACCCGGGACACAGAGAGACCCAGTACTTC	-	TRBV7-6	-	TRBJ2-5
CASSSEGYEQYF	TGTGCCAGCAGCTCGGAGGGTTACGAGCAGTACTTC	-	TRBV7-9	few	TRBJ2-7
CASSGQSEAFF	TGTGCCAGCAGTGGACAGAGTGAAGCTTTCTTT	-	TRBV2	-	TRBJ1-1
CASSTHRLGELFF	TGTGCCAGTAGTACCCACAGGCTCGGGGAGCTGTTTTTT	-	TRBV19	many	TRBJ2-2
CASSYGQGGTEAFF	TGTGCCAGCAGTTACGGTCAGGGGGGGACTGAAGCTTTCTTT	TRBD1	TRBV6-5	-	TRBJ1-1
CASSLGYGSGTKDTQYF	TGTGCCAGCAGCTTAGGATACGGTAGCGGGACAAAAGATACGCAGTATTTT	TRBD2	TRBV7-2	few	TRBJ2-3
CASSSQAGSGRFRETQYF	TGTGCCAGCAGCTCACAGGCCGGCAGCGGGAGATTTCGAGAGACCCAGTACTTC	TRBD2	TRBV11-2	few	TRBJ2-5
CASSYGAGVWNEQFF	TGTGCCAGCAGTTACGGAGCGGGAGTGTGGAATGAGCAGTTCTTC	TRBD2	TRBV6-5	few	TRBJ2-1
CASSLARPGSSTHHRSYEQYF	TGTGCCAGCAGCTTAGCCAGGCCGGGCAGCTCAACCCATCATCGTAGTTACGAGCAGTACTTC	-	TRBV7-2	few	TRBJ2-7
CASSHPSSGTEAFF	TGTGCCAGTAGTCACCCCTCCAGTGGGACTGAAGCTTTCTTT	-	TRBV19	-	TRBJ1-1
CASSTDRVGKAFF	TGTGCCAGCAGCACTGACAGGGTGGGGAAAGCTTTCTTT	TRBD1	TRBV5-4	few	TRBJ1-1
CASSQERWREGYEQYF	TGCGCCAGCAGCCAAGAGAGGTGGCGGGAGGGCTACGAGCAGTACTTC	TRBD2	TRBV4-3	few	TRBJ2-7
CASSVGLAYQETQYF	TGTGCCAGCAGTGTGGGACTAGCGTATCAAGAGACCCAGTACTTC	TRBD2	TRBV6-5	-	TRBJ2-5
CASSPGTGESGELFF	TGCGCCAGCAGCCCCGGGACAGGGGAGTCCGGGGAGCTGTTTTTT	TRBD1	TRBV5-1	few	TRBJ2-2
CSADITDTQYF	TGCAGTGCTGATATAACAGATACGCAGTATTTT	-	TRBV20-1	few	TRBJ2-3
CASSRIIGAPDEAFF	TGTGCCAGCTCACGAATAATTGGGGCTCCTGATGAAGCTTTCTTT	-	TRBV18	-	TRBJ1-1
CASRRTSEGIDEQFF	TGCGCCAGCAGACGCACGAGCGAGGGGATCGATGAGCAGTTCTTC	-	TRBV5-1	few	TRBJ2-1
CASRIAAEQYF	TGTGCCAGCAGGATCGCGGCCGAGCAGTACTTC	-	TRBV2	few	TRBJ2-7
CASSLADRNIQYF	TGTGCCAGCAGCTTAGCGGACAGAAACATTCAGTACTTC	-	TRBV7-2	-	TRBJ2-4
CASSLGTPLDTQYF	TGTGCCAGCAGTTTAGGGACACCGCTAGATACGCAGTATTTT	-	TRBV28	few	TRBJ2-3
CASSLFGGSGANVLTF	TGTGCCAGCAGCTTATTTGGGGGTTCTGGGGCCAACGTCCTGACTTTC	-	TRBV7-8	-	TRBJ2-6
CASSRDWQETQYF	TGTGCCAGCAGCCGGGACTGGCAAGAGACCCAGTACTTC	-	TRBV6-5	-	TRBJ2-5
CASSLSRTGTVFRKNEQYF	TGTGCCAGCTCCTTATCCAGGACAGGGACCGTCTTTAGGAAAAACGAGCAGTACTTC	TRBD1	TRBV18	-	TRBJ2-7
CASSRVRAYEQYF	TGTGCCAGCAGCCGCGTTCGGGCATACGAGCAGTACTTC	-	TRBV7-2	-	TRBJ2-7
CASSPGTGMSDTQYF	TGTGCCAGCTCACCAGGGACAGGGATGTCGGATACGCAGTATTTT	TRBD1	TRBV18	few	TRBJ2-3
CASSLIGASGANVLTF	TGTGCCAGCAGCTTAATAGGGGCGAGTGGGGCCAACGTCCTGACTTTC	-	TRBV7-9	-	TRBJ2-6
CASSPGTGGATQYF	TGTGCCAGCAGCCCCGGGACAGGGGGTGCGACCCAGTACTTC	TRBD1	TRBV7-2	few	TRBJ2-5
CASSGTGPNSPLHF	TGTGCCAGCAGTGGGACGGGCCCCAATTCACCCCTCCACTTT	-	TRBV2	few	TRBJ1-6
CASSPGQGNGYTF	TGTGCCAGCAGCCCGGGACAGGGTAATGGCTACACCTTC	TRBD1	TRBV16	-	TRBJ1-2
CASRVATSSTDTQYF	TGTGCCAGCAGAGTTGCAACGTCGAGCACAGATACGCAGTATTTT	-	TRBV27	-	TRBJ2-3
CASRRREGSGEQFF	TGTGCCAGCAGGAGGCGGGAGGGCTCCGGTGAGCAGTTCTTC	TRBD2	TRBV5-4	-	TRBJ2-1
CASKDRAYSTNEKLFF	TGTGCCAGCAAGGACAGGGCTTATTCCACTAATGAAAAACTGTTTTTT	TRBD1	TRBV2	-	TRBJ1-4
CASSLASRGGRSTDTQYF	TGCGCCAGCAGCTTGGCATCGCGCGGCGGGAGAAGCACAGATACGCAGTATTTT	TRBD2	TRBV5-1	few	TRBJ2-3
CATSRDGTTDTQYF	TGTGCCACCAGCAGAGATGGCACCACAGATACGCAGTATTTT	-	TRBV15	-	TRBJ2-3
CASSGRAMIEQFF	TGTGCCAGTAGCGGGAGGGCGATGATTGAGCAGTTCTTC	TRBD2	TRBV7-9	-	TRBJ2-1
CASRPIGRGNEKLFF	TGTGCCAGCAGGCCCATAGGGCGGGGGAATGAAAAACTGTTTTTT	-	TRBV27	-	TRBJ1-4
CASSLTDRGDRCFF	TGTGCCAGCAGCTTGACTGACAGGGGCGATCGGTGTTTCTTT	TRBD1	TRBV7-8	-	TRBJ1-1
CSVKSSADTQYF	TGCAGCGTTAAATCGAGTGCAGATACGCAGTATTTT	-	TRBV29-1	few	TRBJ2-3
CASSSKTGTSGANEQFF	TGTGCCAGCAGCTCGAAGACCGGGACTAGCGGAGCGAATGAGCAGTTCTTC	TRBD2	TRBV7-9	few	TRBJ2-1
CASSPRGDEQYF	TGTGCCAGCAGCCCCAGGGGTGACGAGCAGTACTTC	-	TRBV6-6	-	TRBJ2-7
CASSPLLASSYNEQFF	TGTGCCAGCTCACCACTGCTGGCCAGCTCCTACAATGAGCAGTTCTTC	-	TRBV18	-	TRBJ2-1
CASQMTSAYEQYF	TGTGCCAGCCAAATGACTAGCGCTTACGAGCAGTACTTC	TRBD2	TRBV28	-	TRBJ2-7
CASSQDRTQPQHF	TGTGCCAGCAGCCAAGATAGGACTCAGCCCCAGCATTTT	-	TRBV4-2	-	TRBJ1-5
CASSLGRQPRSYNEQFF	TGTGCCAGCAGCTTGGGCCGACAGCCGCGCTCCTACAATGAGCAGTTCTTC	-	TRBV11-2	-	TRBJ2-1
CASSRRGGNEQFF	TGTGCCAGCAGCCGACGGGGAGGCAATGAGCAGTTCTTC	-	TRBV5-4	-	TRBJ2-1
CASRRQGHEQYF	TGTGCCAGCAGGCGACAGGGTCACGAGCAGTACTTC	TRBD1	TRBV2	-	TRBJ2-7